Described below is a single TCR beta chain sequence and its context. Its recognized antigen is unknown. Base quality data are lacking; no much larger clone is found one base away. Looking up the germline V gene (reference sequence) yields CDR1 MNHEY and CDR2 SMNVEV. The CDR3 measures 19 amino acids from cysteine to phenylalanine. Only CDR3 DNA is held: 57 bases, read in frame from base 1. For this chain, trimming is 0 bases at the V end and 0 bases at the J end, and the number of junction bases without a gene match is 8. The record originates from a study of control samples from healthy donors and cancer patients (dated by TCRdb to about 2020). Library preparation used the immunoSEQ multiplex PCR assay. TCRdb re-hosts the immuneACCESS table, in-frame sequences only. Its copies lack some clones; in the studies checked, an unresolved V gene accounts for under half of them, and the cause for the rest is not known. In all, the sample holds about 120,000 clones, and around 88% of those were seen once. The ten largest clones represent approximately 3.2% of the sample.

The V and J segments used are TRBV27 and TRBJ1-6; 7 nucleotides in the junction match TRBD1. The sequenced material came from blood. The sequence derives from a man in his forties or fifties in good health. CDR3 protein: CASSLSGGGLSSYNSPLHF. At the DNA level, the sequence is TGTGCCAGCAGTTTATCAGGGGGCGGTTTGAGCTCCTATAATTCACCCCTCCACTTT.